This TCR beta chain is drawn from a study of T cell repertoires in cytomegalovirus infection. For the study at large: Based on public TCR beta signatures, there were indications of CMV infection and of a matching HLA type.

Findings of the study overall: CMV-specific TCR beta clonotypes restricted by HLA-C dominated the ex vivo response.

TCRdb fed the reads into MiXCR, producing one record per CDR3 protein. This sample has around 740,000 distinct CDR3 sequences; approximately 34% occur once, and the top ten carry around 2.6%. In this sample, this clonotype turned up a few times. Its target is not known. V was trimmed by 4 bases and J by 4 bases, leaving 20 bases between them. This CDR3 region has 17 residues. CDR1 and CDR2 from the germline V gene are LNHDA and SQIVND (reference sequence). The TCR sequence derives from a human donor in good health (CMV status not recorded). Some clones in this sample may be carry-over from other donors' samples. Sequencing used PBMCs. This sequence joins TRBV19 and TRBJ2-1; a possible D gene is TRBD1 (7 bases). The CDR3 sequence is CASSTYRGMGLYNEQFF. CDR3 nucleotide sequence: TGTGCCAGTAGTACCTACAGGGGAATGGGACTTTACAATGAGCAGTTCTTC.